The 12 T cell receptor beta chains reported below all come from one sample, sequenced in a study of OX40 agonist ivuxolimab in advanced cancers. Data came from immunoSEQ multiplex PCR; TCRdb stores just in-frame clones and leaves some out. The table has over 70,000 clones, 85% to 95% seen once. Sequenced here: CD4+ or CD8+ T cells sorted from blood, sampled in a trial of the OX40 agonist ivuxolimab. The receptors were gathered from an adult with an advanced solid tumor such as melanoma, head and neck, liver or kidney cancer.

The rearrangement uses TRBV13 and TRBJ1-1, with TRBD1 as a possible D gene (6 bases). V was shortened by 5 bases and J by 0 bases, with 10 bases between the two germline ends. CDR3 length: 14 amino acids. The germline V gene has CDR1 PRHDT and CDR2 FYEKMQ (reference sequence). CDR3 bases: TGTGCCAGCAGCCCGGGGGCCTTGAACACTGAAGCTTTCTTT. It is translated as CASSPGALNTEAFF.

The chain has TRBV4-3 and TRBJ1-1, with TRBD1 matching over 8 bases. The V gene end was trimmed by 3 bases and the J gene end by 4 bases; junction bases not matched to a gene: 4. Germline V CDR1 and CDR2: LGHNA, YSLEER. The CDR3 totals 14 residues. The CDR3 sequence is CASSQDRVGTEAFF. The CDR3 DNA sequence: TGCGCCAGCAGCCAGGACAGGGTGGGCACTGAAGCTTTCTTT.

The genes are TRBV9 and TRBJ1-5, with D unclear. Trimming cost V 4 bases and J 2 bases, with 19 bases left between them. Germline CDR1 and CDR2: SGDLS and YYNGEE. The CDR3 covers 17 residues. CDR3 region: CASSPSDQLVGNQPQHF. In nucleotides, the CDR3 is TGTGCCAGCAGCCCATCCGACCAGCTGGTGGGCAATCAGCCCCAGCATTTT.

The CDR3 loop is CASSFFGGSPYNEQFF. The CDR3 nucleotides are TGCGCCAGCAGCTTTTTTGGGGGTTCCCCCTACAATGAGCAGTTCTTC. The chain employs TRBV5-1 and TRBJ2-1; tentatively, D is TRBD1 or TRBD2 (5 bases each). The CDR3 runs to 16 residues. Germline assignment: CDR1 SGHRS and CDR2 YFSETQ. With 2 bases removed from V and 2 bases from J, the gap between germline ends came to 14 bases.

The chain joins TRBV7-9 to TRBJ2-5; unclear D gene. Germline CDR1 and CDR2: SEHNR and FQNEAQ (reference sequence). Between the trimmed V and J ends, which lost 0 bases and 4 bases, there was a span of 3 bases. The CDR3 runs 12 residues. The CDR3 sequence is CASSLAPETQYF. The DNA for the CDR3 is TGTGCCAGCAGCTTAGCCCCAGAGACCCAGTACTTC.

V is TRBV19 and J is TRBJ1-5; the D is unclear. The CDR3 is made up of 13 amino acids. The V gene's germline CDR1 is LNHDA and CDR2 SQIVND (reference sequence). Trimming took off 5 bases at V and 9 bases at J, with 14 bases between the two ends. CDR3 in DNA: TGTGCCAGTAGTGTGGACGGGGTACGGCCCCAGCATTTT. The encoded protein is CASSVDGVRPQHF.

The chain joins TRBV5-3 to TRBJ1-4; 8 nucleotides agree with TRBD1. TRBV5-3 is marked as an open reading frame, function uncertain. This CDR3 spans 15 amino acids. The V gene end was trimmed by 4 bases and the J gene end by 4 bases; junction bases not matched to a gene: 6. The DNA of the CDR3 is TGTGCCAGAAGCCGCAGGGGGCACGATAATGAAAAACTGTTTTTT. It specifies CARSRRGHDNEKLFF.

This sequence joins TRBV27 and TRBJ1-4, with D perhaps TRBD1 (5 bases). CDR3 length equals 14 residues. Germline V lookup: CDR1 MNHEY, CDR2 SMNVEV (reference sequence). Between the trimmed V and J ends, which lost 2 bases and 11 bases, there was a span of 15 bases. The CDR3 bases are TGTGCCAGCAGTTTAGGGGGGAAAGCCGGGAAACTGTTTTTT. The encoded protein is CASSLGGKAGKLFF.

V usage is TRBV29-1 and J usage is TRBJ1-1, with D unclear. Per germline, CDR1 SQVTM and CDR2 ANQGSEA. V was clipped by 3 bases and J by 1 base, with 9 bases between them. The CDR3 has 13 amino acids. The CDR3 protein is CSVEGMGNTEAFF. For the CDR3, the DNA is TGCAGCGTTGAGGGCATGGGGAACACTGAAGCTTTCTTT.

The chain has TRBV5-1 and TRBJ1-6; D call uncertain. CDR3 size: 17 residues. CDR1 is SGHRS, CDR2 YFSETQ, per germline. The germline V and J ends were trimmed by 0 bases and 0 bases, with 10 bases remaining between them. The CDR3, as DNA: TGCGCCAGCAGCTTGGAGTGGGAAGGCTCCTATAATTCACCCCTCCACTTT. It specifies CASSLEWEGSYNSPLHF.

The chain is built from TRBV7-8 and TRBJ2-7; D may match TRBD1 or TRBD2 (5 bases each). Trimming removed 5 bases from V and 3 bases from J, with 14 bases in between. Germline CDR1 and CDR2: SGHVS and FQNEAQ. This CDR3 region has 14 residues. CDR3 nucleotide sequence: TGTGCCAGCAGCGAACCGGGGACGATCTACGAGCAGTACTTC. This translates into CASSEPGTIYEQYF.

The chain carries TRBV25-1 and TRBJ2-1, with D possibly being TRBD1 or TRBD2 (5 bases each). Trimming took off 4 bases at V and 9 bases at J, with 16 bases between the two ends. Looked up from germline, CDR1 is MGHDK and CDR2 is SYGVNS. CDR3 size: 14 residues. CDR3 residues: CASSGEGRSGEQFF. The CDR3, as DNA: TGTGCCAGCAGTGGAGAGGGACGGAGCGGTGAGCAGTTCTTC.